The entry that follows covers one TCR beta chain sequence. The target antigen is unknown. The entry originates in a study of shared clonotypes between healthy human individuals. Study-wide points: In this cohort, only blood was sampled, and tissue repertoires likely differ.

Repertoires were generated with immunoSEQ multiplex PCR, while TCRdb's copy carries only in-frame clones and drops some. The data contain 800,000 to 1,200,000 clones, more than 75% of them singletons. CDR1 is MDHEN and CDR2 is SYDVKM in the germline V gene. The V end was cut by 3 bases, the J end by 4 bases, with 16 bases between. This CDR3 is built from 15 residues. Sequencing input: memory CD4+ T cells from PBMCs. Indicated subset: CD45RA-negative fraction. This TCR was recovered from a man younger than 35 in good health. Some clones in this sample may be carry-over from other donors' samples. The gene calls are TRBV28 and TRBJ2-7, with D tentatively TRBD1 or TRBD2 (5 bases each). The CDR3 DNA is TGTGCCAGCAGTTTCGGGCAGGGAGCTCCTTACGAGCAGTACTTC. Translated, it gives CASSFGQGAPYEQYF.